The present T cell receptor (beta chain) was sequenced within a study of cytomegalovirus exposure and HLA in healthy donors. J lost 5 bases, V lost 7 bases, and 10 bases had no gene match. Germline V lookup: CDR1 MDHEN, CDR2 SYDVKM. The CDR3 extends over 15 amino acids. The PCR used 60 Vbeta and 13 Jbeta primers. The repertoire was sequenced with immunoSEQ multiplex PCR; TCRdb's copy has only in-frame clones and lacks some. The table lists 130,000 to 150,000 clones, over 60% of them singletons. This clonotype was obtained from a woman between 40 and 50 years old in good health and CMV-seronegative. The sequenced sample consisted of PBMCs. The chain employs TRBV28 and TRBJ2-1; 8 positions agree with TRBD2. CDR3: CASTSTGGAHNEQFF. CDR3 sequence (DNA): TGTGCCAGCACGAGTACGGGAGGGGCTCACAATGAGCAGTTCTTC.